Listed below are T cell receptor beta chains from one sample, sequenced in a study of blood T cell repertoires in COVID-19. Assay used: immunoSEQ multiplex PCR; TCRdb lists only in-frame clones, some missing. Among around 150,000 clones listed, 85% to 95% were seen once. The specimen sequenced was peripheral blood. These receptors all stem from a woman between 45 and 65 years old with acute or convalescent COVID-19. Both conserved end residues are part of each CDR3. Fields, in order: clone size, D gene, J gene, V gene, CDR3 DNA, CDR3 protein. The D gene is left open where the match is weak. Size tells how often a clone was seen (once, few, many) or the class of an expanded clone, and some rows leave it out.

clone size: NA
D gene: NA
J gene: TRBJ2-1
V gene: TRBV4-1
CDR3 DNA: TGCGCCAGCAGCCAAGACGGTAGCTCCTACAATGAGCAGTTCTTC
CDR3 protein: CASSQDGSSYNEQFF

clone size: NA
D gene: NA
J gene: TRBJ2-3
V gene: TRBV27
CDR3 DNA: TGTGCCAGCAGCAGCCCATATAAAGCGGATACGCAGTATTTT
CDR3 protein: CASSSPYKADTQYF

clone size: NA
D gene: NA
J gene: TRBJ1-4
V gene: TRBV7-8
CDR3 DNA: TGTGCCAGCAGCTTGAGAAGAGGGTCTAATGAAAAACTGTTTTTT
CDR3 protein: CASSLRRGSNEKLFF

clone size: NA
D gene: TRBD1
J gene: TRBJ1-6
V gene: TRBV6-5
CDR3 DNA: TGTGCCAGCAGCTCAGGGACAGTATCTCATTCACCCCTCCACTTT
CDR3 protein: CASSSGTVSHSPLHF

clone size: NA
D gene: NA
J gene: TRBJ1-5
V gene: TRBV7-8
CDR3 DNA: TGTGCCAGCAGCCTGGGTGGTCCCCTCGGGTATCAGCCCCAGCATTTT
CDR3 protein: CASSLGGPLGYQPQHF

clone size: NA
D gene: NA
J gene: TRBJ2-3
V gene: TRBV4-1
CDR3 DNA: TGCGCCAGCAGCCCCGAAGGACTTAGCACAGATACGCAGTATTTT
CDR3 protein: CASSPEGLSTDTQYF

clone size: NA
D gene: NA
J gene: TRBJ2-6
V gene: TRBV4-1
CDR3 DNA: TGCGCCAGCAGCCATCCCCAGAAATCTGGGGCCAACGTCCTGACTTTC
CDR3 protein: CASSHPQKSGANVLTF

clone size: NA
D gene: NA
J gene: TRBJ2-7
V gene: TRBV6-1
CDR3 DNA: TGTGCCAGCAGTGAAGAAGGTCTCCTGGGCAAGCAGTACTTC
CDR3 protein: CASSEEGLLGKQYF

clone size: once
D gene: TRBD1
J gene: TRBJ2-7
V gene: TRBV18
CDR3 DNA: TGTGCCAGCTCACCCGGAGGGGACAGGGCCTACGAGCAGTACTTC
CDR3 protein: CASSPGGDRAYEQYF

clone size: NA
D gene: TRBD1
J gene: TRBJ1-2
V gene: TRBV14
CDR3 DNA: TGTGCCAGCAGCCTACCTGGGAAGGGGACAGGGGAAGGCTACACCTTC
CDR3 protein: CASSLPGKGTGEGYTF

clone size: NA
D gene: NA
J gene: TRBJ1-2
V gene: TRBV5-5
CDR3 DNA: TGTGCCAGCAGCTTGACTGCGGGTGGCTACACCTTC
CDR3 protein: CASSLTAGGYTF

clone size: NA
D gene: NA
J gene: TRBJ2-3
V gene: TRBV7-9
CDR3 DNA: TGTGCCAGCAGCTTAGTTTTGGGGGCCGGCACAGATACGCAGTATTTT
CDR3 protein: CASSLVLGAGTDTQYF

clone size: NA
D gene: TRBD1
J gene: TRBJ1-6
V gene: TRBV9
CDR3 DNA: TGTGCCAGCAGTTCAACAGGGGGAGCAGGATCACCCCTCCACTTT
CDR3 protein: CASSSTGGAGSPLHF

clone size: few
D gene: NA
J gene: TRBJ2-7
V gene: TRBV9
CDR3 DNA: TGTGCCAGCAGCGTAGGGCAGGGTCACGACGAGCAGTACTTC
CDR3 protein: CASSVGQGHDEQYF

clone size: NA
D gene: TRBD2
J gene: TRBJ2-1
V gene: TRBV2
CDR3 DNA: TGTGCCAGCAGCGAAACCCTAGCGGGGCGAAATGAGCAGTTCTTC
CDR3 protein: CASSETLAGRNEQFF

clone size: NA
D gene: NA
J gene: TRBJ1-2
V gene: TRBV2
CDR3 DNA: TGTGCCAGCAGTCCTCTTCCCCCTCAGGAAGGCTACACCTTC
CDR3 protein: CASSPLPPQEGYTF

clone size: NA
D gene: TRBD1
J gene: TRBJ2-1
V gene: TRBV7-2
CDR3 DNA: TGTGCCAGCAGCCCCCACAGGGGCCTCAACAATGAGCAGTTCTTC
CDR3 protein: CASSPHRGLNNEQFF

clone size: NA
D gene: NA
J gene: TRBJ2-7
V gene: TRBV18
CDR3 DNA: TGTGCCAGCTCCCGCAACAGGGCTGAAAACGAGCAGTACTTC
CDR3 protein: CASSRNRAENEQYF

clone size: NA
D gene: TRBD1
J gene: TRBJ1-6
V gene: TRBV6-2/TRBV6-3
CDR3 DNA: TGTGCCAGCAGTTACCAGGGGGCGGATCGGACACCCCTCCACTTT
CDR3 protein: CASSYQGADRTPLHF

clone size: NA
D gene: NA
J gene: TRBJ1-4
V gene: TRBV7-2
CDR3 DNA: TGTGCCAGCAGCTCCACGAGACCCGGGGAACTGTTTTTT
CDR3 protein: CASSSTRPGELFF

clone size: NA
D gene: NA
J gene: TRBJ2-5
V gene: TRBV19
CDR3 DNA: TGTGCCAGTAGTATAGGGGTGGCAGGGCAAGAGACCCAGTACTTC
CDR3 protein: CASSIGVAGQETQYF

clone size: NA
D gene: NA
J gene: TRBJ2-2
V gene: TRBV2
CDR3 DNA: TGTGCCAGCAGTTATGACAGAAGCACCGGGGAGCTGTTTTTT
CDR3 protein: CASSYDRSTGELFF

clone size: NA
D gene: NA
J gene: TRBJ1-5
V gene: TRBV19
CDR3 DNA: TGTGCCGTGGGGGGAGGAGTAAGAAGCAATCAGCCCCAGCATTTT
CDR3 protein: CAVGGGVRSNQPQHF

clone size: NA
D gene: TRBD2
J gene: TRBJ2-1
V gene: TRBV5-1
CDR3 DNA: TGCGCCAGCAGCTTAACACAGGGGACTAGCGGGGCTGGTAAGGTCTTC
CDR3 protein: CASSLTQGTSGAGKVF

clone size: few
D gene: NA
J gene: TRBJ2-1
V gene: TRBV2
CDR3 DNA: TGTGCCAGCAGTTTGGACAAGCGCGAGTTCTTC
CDR3 protein: CASSLDKREFF

clone size: NA
D gene: TRBD1
J gene: TRBJ1-5
V gene: TRBV30
CDR3 DNA: TGTGCCTGGAGTCCCCTGGGACAGGACAATCAGCCCCAGCATTTT
CDR3 protein: CAWSPLGQDNQPQHF

clone size: NA
D gene: NA
J gene: TRBJ1-2
V gene: TRBV18
CDR3 DNA: TGTGCCAGCTCACGGACAGAGCACGGCTACACCTTC
CDR3 protein: CASSRTEHGYTF

clone size: once
D gene: NA
J gene: TRBJ2-3
V gene: TRBV3-1/TRBV3-2
CDR3 DNA: TGTGCCAGCAGCCAAAATACAGGGTTGCGTCAGTATACGCAGTATTTT
CDR3 protein: CASSQNTGLRQYTQYF

clone size: NA
D gene: NA
J gene: TRBJ2-3
V gene: TRBV5-1
CDR3 DNA: TGCGCCAGCAGCTTTTCACAGGATACGCAGTATTTT
CDR3 protein: CASSFSQDTQYF

clone size: NA
D gene: TRBD2
J gene: TRBJ2-1
V gene: TRBV20-1
CDR3 DNA: TGCAGTGCTAGTAGCGGGAGTACCGTCTCCTACAATGAGCAGTTCTTC
CDR3 protein: CSASSGSTVSYNEQFF

clone size: NA
D gene: NA
J gene: TRBJ2-2
V gene: TRBV9
CDR3 DNA: TGTGCCAGCAGCGTTTCCACAGCCGGGGAGCTGTTTTTT
CDR3 protein: CASSVSTAGELFF